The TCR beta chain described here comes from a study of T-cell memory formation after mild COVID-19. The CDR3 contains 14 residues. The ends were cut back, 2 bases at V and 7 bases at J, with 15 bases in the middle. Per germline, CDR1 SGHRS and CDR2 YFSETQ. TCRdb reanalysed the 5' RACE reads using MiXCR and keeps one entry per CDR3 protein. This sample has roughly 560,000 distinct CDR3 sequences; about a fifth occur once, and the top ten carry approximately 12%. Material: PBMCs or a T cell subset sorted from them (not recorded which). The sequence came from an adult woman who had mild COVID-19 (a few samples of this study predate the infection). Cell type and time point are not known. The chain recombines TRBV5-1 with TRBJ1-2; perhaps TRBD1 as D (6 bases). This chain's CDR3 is CASSFGQGPSGYTF. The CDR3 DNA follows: TGCGCCAGCAGCTTCGGCCAGGGGCCGTCTGGCTACACCTTC.